Shown below are 10 T cell receptor beta chains from a single sample sequenced in a study of T cells in Graves' hyperthyroidism and ophthalmopathy. TCR beta CDR3 sequences were amplified from RNA transcripts. Researchers ran a first-round RT-PCR on the TCR CDR3 using the HTBI primer set. Using its own MiXCR run on the multiplex PCR reads, TCRdb lists one record per CDR3 protein. The data show 300,000 to 450,000 distinct CDR3 sequences, 20% to 25% seen once. Specimen: blood. Receptor source: a man in his fifties with Graves' hyperthyroidism.

The rearrangement links TRBV19 to TRBJ2-7; D possibly corresponds to TRBD1 (6 bases). CDR3 length: 14 amino acids. V lost 5 bases and J lost 2, with 13 bases in between. Germline V CDR1 and CDR2: LNHDA, SQIVND (reference sequence). This CDR3 is CASSLNRDAYEQYF. In nucleotides, the CDR3 is TGTGCCAGTAGTCTTAACAGGGACGCCTACGAGCAGTACTTC.

This clonotype appeared a few times. This chain's CDR3 is CASNRAAEKLFF. CDR3 nucleotide sequence: TGTGCCAGCAATAGGGCCGCGGAAAAACTGTTTTTT. The chain employs TRBV2 and TRBJ1-4; no clear D gene. Germline loops: CDR1 SNHLY, CDR2 FYNNEI. The CDR3 is 12 amino acids. Trimming took 7 bases from V and 8 from J, leaving 11 bases between them.

This clonotype appeared many times. The chain carries TRBV2 and TRBJ2-1; possible D gene TRBD1, 6 bases. The CDR3 contains 15 residues. Trimming took off 10 bases at V and 0 bases at J, with 16 bases between the two ends. CDR1 SNHLY and CDR2 FYNNEI come from the germline V gene. CDR3 nucleotide sequence: TGTGCCACAAGGACCGAGGGGGACTCCTACAATGAGCAGTTCTTC. Translating it yields CATRTEGDSYNEQFF. Full variable domain (missing parts from reference TRBV2 and TRBJ2-1): EPEVTQTPSHQVTQMGQEVILRCVPISNHLYFYWYRQILGQKVEFLVSFYNNEISEKSEIFDDQFSVERPDGSNFTLKIRSTKLEDSAMYFCATRTEGDSYNEQFFGPGTRLTVL.

This clonotype was seen more than once but under ten times. The V gene is TRBV11-2, the J gene TRBJ2-1; TRBD2 agrees at 12 bases. The CDR3 contains 18 residues. Looked up from germline, CDR1 is SGHAT and CDR2 is FQNNGV. Trimming cost V 3 bases and J 3 bases; bases outside gene matches: 9. CDR3 residues: CASSFPTSGSGLYNEQFF. The CDR3 DNA follows: TGTGCCAGCAGCTTCCCGACTAGCGGGAGCGGACTCTACAATGAGCAGTTCTTC. Full variable domain (missing parts from reference TRBV11-2 and TRBJ2-1): EAGVAQSPRYKIIEKRQSVAFWCNPISGHATLYWYQQILGQGPKLLIQFQNNGVVDDSQLPKDRFSAERLKGVDSTLKIQPAKLEDSAVYLCASSFPTSGSGLYNEQFFGPGTRLTVL.

The chain combines TRBV5-1 with TRBJ2-1, with 10 bases lining up with TRBD2. CDR3 size: 15 residues. V shed 5 bases and J 5 bases; nucleotides not matched to a gene: 7. Germline values: CDR1 SGHRS, CDR2 YFSETQ. CDR3 sequence: CASSPGTSANNEQFF. CDR3 DNA: TGCGCCAGCAGTCCTGGGACTAGCGCTAACAATGAGCAGTTCTTC.

On this clonotype itself: Given a much more abundant clone one base away, this may be a read error. This chain links TRBV2 with TRBJ1-5, with 7 nucleotides matching TRBD1. CDR3 size: 13 residues. Trimming at V came to 4 bases and at J to 5 bases, leaving 2 bases not matched to a gene. Germline CDR1 is SNHLY and CDR2 is FYNNEI. The CDR3 region has the DNA TGTGCCAGCAGTGGACAGGGCTATCAGCCCCAGCATTTT. Its protein product is CASSGQGYQPQHF. The full variable domain, its missing parts supplied by reference TRBV2 and TRBJ1-5, is EPEVTQTPSHQVTQMGQEVILRCVPISNHLYFYWYRQILGQKVEFLVSFYNNEISEKSEIFDDQFSVERPDGSNFTLKIRSTKLEDSAMYFCASSGQGYQPQHFGDGTRLSIL.

In its sample, this clonotype was seen many times. The rearrangement links TRBV9 to TRBJ1-1, with a tentative D call TRBD1 (6 bases). The CDR3 runs to 14 residues. The germline V gene has CDR1 SGDLS and CDR2 YYNGEE. V was cut by 4 bases and J by 0 bases, with 10 bases left in between. CDR3 in amino acids: CASSRDNMNTEAFF. The CDR3 nucleotides are TGTGCCAGCAGCCGGGACAACATGAACACTGAAGCTTTCTTT.

This clonotype was detected only a few times. The chain combines TRBV11-2 with TRBJ2-5; maybe TRBD2 (6 bases). The CDR3 contains 14 residues. The V end was cut by 0 bases, the J end by 4 bases, with 9 bases between. CDR1 SGHAT and CDR2 FQNNGV come from the germline V gene. This chain's CDR3 is CASSLDPSVETQYF. The CDR3, as DNA: TGTGCCAGCAGCTTAGATCCTAGCGTAGAGACCCAGTACTTC.

The gene calls are TRBV9 and TRBJ2-3; D is unresolved. CDR3 size: 12 residues. Germline CDR1 SGDLS, CDR2 YYNGEE. V lost 4 bases to trimming and J lost 5 bases, with 8 bases between them. Written as DNA, the CDR3 is TGTGCCAGCAGCTGGGAAGAAGATACGCAGTATTTT. Amino acids: CASSWEEDTQYF.

In this sample, this clonotype turned up a few times. The rearrangement uses TRBV5-1 and TRBJ2-2; D is possibly TRBD1 (6 bases). The V end was cut by 6 bases, the J end by 0 bases, with 12 bases between. Per the germline V gene, CDR1 is SGHRS and CDR2 is YFSETQ. The CDR3 consists of 15 residues. CDR3 nucleotides: TGCGCCAGCACGACAGGCACCGCGAACACCGGGGAGCTGTTTTTT. Translating gives CASTTGTANTGELFF.